A selection of T cell receptor beta chains follows, all from one sample in a study of blood T cell repertoires in COVID-19. Here immunoSEQ multiplex PCR was the method, and the copy in TCRdb shows in-frame clones only, minus some. The sample lists some 50,000 clones, 90% occurring once. Source material: peripheral blood. The source of these receptors is a man aged 35 to 55 with acute or convalescent COVID-19. The CDR3 runs from the conserved cysteine through the conserved F or W. The D gene is left open where the match is weak. Where a row states a size, it is once, few, many or the class of an expanded clone; other rows omit it.

V	D	J	size	CDR3	DNA
TRBV29-1	NA	TRBJ1-1	NA	CSVGRGNTEAFF	TGCAGCGTTGGCAGGGGGAACACTGAAGCTTTCTTT
TRBV5-1	TRBD2	TRBJ2-3	NA	CASSSLAGDVDTQYF	TGCGCCAGCAGCTCACTAGCGGGAGATGTAGATACGCAGTATTTT
TRBV6-5	TRBD1	TRBJ1-1	NA	CASSYSGQGAAFF	TGTGCCAGCAGTTACTCGGGACAGGGGGCCGCTTTCTTT
TRBV5-1	NA	TRBJ2-7	NA	CASRSGLYEQYF	TGCGCCAGCAGGAGCGGGCTATACGAGCAGTACTTC
TRBV10-3	TRBD1	TRBJ1-1	NA	CAISDSVQGASGEAFF	TGTGCCATCAGTGACTCGGTACAGGGGGCCTCCGGGGAAGCTTTCTTT
TRBV9	TRBD1	TRBJ1-2	NA	CASKQGAGNGYTF	TGTGCCAGTAAACAGGGGGCCGGGAATGGCTACACCTTC
TRBV11-2	TRBD2	TRBJ2-1	NA	CASSVLAGRGNEQFF	TGTGCCAGCAGCGTACTAGCGGGAAGGGGCAATGAGCAGTTCTTC
TRBV7-9	NA	TRBJ1-3	NA	CASSSPSGNTIYF	TGTGCCAGCAGCTCCCCGAGCGGAAACACCATATATTTT
TRBV4-1	NA	TRBJ2-7	NA	CASSSQGSKGDEQYF	TGCGCCAGCAGCTCACAGGGCTCTAAGGGAGACGAGCAGTACTTC
TRBV11-2	NA	TRBJ2-7	NA	CASLREGAGYEQYF	TGTGCCAGCCTCCGGGAGGGGGCGGGCTACGAGCAGTACTTC
TRBV11-2	NA	TRBJ2-1	NA	CASSRRPNQFF	TGTGCCAGCAGCCGTCGCCCTAATCAGTTCTTC
TRBV2	NA	TRBJ2-7	NA	CASSVRGVEQYF	TGTGCCAGCAGTGTTAGGGGTGTCGAGCAGTACTTC
TRBV3-1/TRBV3-2	TRBD2	TRBJ2-5	NA	CASSQGGRTWETQYF	TGTGCCAGCAGCCAAGGCGGGAGGACGTGGGAGACCCAGTACTTC
TRBV25-1	NA	TRBJ2-1	NA	CASTSNRSYNEQFF	TGTGCCAGCACTTCAAACCGGTCCTACAATGAGCAGTTCTTC
TRBV5-1	NA	TRBJ1-2	NA	CASSVGHLYGYTF	TGCGCCAGCAGCGTGGGACACCTTTATGGCTACACCTTC
TRBV4-1	TRBD2	TRBJ2-5	NA	CASSQEGAGAGQETQYF	TGCGCCAGCAGCCAAGAAGGGGCGGGAGCGGGACAAGAGACCCAGTACTTC
TRBV6-1	NA	TRBJ2-7	NA	CASSEATTYEQYF	TGTGCCAGCAGTGAAGCGACTACCTACGAGCAGTACTTC
TRBV5-1	TRBD2	TRBJ2-6	once	CASSLVLADSPGGANVLTF	TGCGCCAGCAGCTTGGTTCTAGCGGACTCCCCTGGGGGGGCCAACGTCCTGACTTTC
TRBV24-1	NA	TRBJ2-1	once	CATSDHTTGSNEQFF	TGTGCCACCAGTGATCATACAACAGGGTCCAATGAGCAGTTCTTC
TRBV2	NA	TRBJ1-1	once	CASSEAYNWNTEAFF	TGTGCCAGCAGTGAAGCTTACAATTGGAACACTGAAGCTTTCTTT
TRBV9	TRBD2	TRBJ2-1	NA	CASSSQRTSGRNNEQFF	TGTGCCAGCTCCAGTCAGAGGACTAGCGGGAGAAACAATGAGCAGTTCTTC
TRBV24-1	NA	TRBJ1-2	NA	CATSGTKGDYGYTF	TGTGCCACCAGTGGTACTAAGGGGGACTATGGCTACACCTTC
TRBV7-8	NA	TRBJ1-6	NA	CASSPEYSPLHF	TGTGCCAGCAGCCCCGAATATAGTCCCCTCCACTTT
TRBV6-6	NA	TRBJ1-2	NA	CASSYSGGNYGYTF	TGTGCCAGCAGTTACTCCGGCGGTAACTATGGCTACACCTTC
TRBV29-1	TRBD2	TRBJ2-5	NA	CSVGPSGQETQYF	TGCAGCGTTGGACCTAGCGGACAAGAGACCCAGTACTTC
TRBV30	TRBD2	TRBJ2-1	NA	CAWSVQTSGGNEQFF	TGTGCCTGGAGTGTACAAACTAGCGGGGGCAATGAGCAGTTCTTC
TRBV5-6	TRBD1	TRBJ1-1	once	CASSLRGQLMNTEAFF	TGTGCCAGCAGCTTGCGGGGACAGCTCATGAACACTGAAGCTTTCTTT
TRBV6-1	NA	TRBJ2-3	NA	CASSEHPTRGTDTQYF	TGTGCCAGCAGTGAACACCCTACCAGGGGCACAGATACGCAGTATTTT
TRBV30	TRBD2	TRBJ2-7	NA	CAWNPGLAGVYEQYF	TGTGCCTGGAATCCGGGACTAGCGGGGGTCTACGAGCAGTACTTC
TRBV12-5	NA	TRBJ2-6	NA	CASGPNPVANVLTF	TGTGCTAGTGGTCCAAATCCGGTGGCCAACGTCCTGACTTTC
TRBV11-2	TRBD2	TRBJ2-7	NA	CASSLGGGSSYEQYF	TGTGCCAGCAGCTTAGGCGGGGGGAGCTCCTACGAGCAGTACTTC
TRBV28	NA	TRBJ2-7	once	CASSFSRATYEQYF	TGTGCCAGCAGTTTTTCTCGCGCCACCTACGAGCAGTACTTC
TRBV5-6	TRBD1	TRBJ2-5	NA	CASSFVAQGAAETQYF	TGTGCCAGCAGCTTCGTCGCCCAGGGGGCTGCGGAGACCCAGTACTTC
TRBV24-1	TRBD1	TRBJ2-5	NA	CATSDVGTGGGETQYF	TGTGCCACCAGTGACGTGGGGACAGGGGGCGGAGAGACCCAGTACTTC
TRBV13	TRBD2	TRBJ2-1	NA	CASSLGGTTYNEQFF	TGTGCCAGCAGCCTCGGGGGGACGACGTACAATGAGCAGTTCTTC
TRBV9	NA	TRBJ1-3	NA	CASSVVSASNGNTIYF	TGTGCCAGCAGCGTAGTCTCCGCTTCTAATGGAAACACCATATATTTT
TRBV2	TRBD1	TRBJ2-7	NA	CASSEGDRGDREQYF	TGTGCCAGCAGCGAGGGGGACAGGGGGGATCGCGAGCAGTACTTC
TRBV4-2	TRBD1	TRBJ1-2	NA	CASSQTSRDRDYGYTF	TGTGCCAGCAGCCAAACCTCCCGGGACAGGGACTATGGCTACACCTTC
TRBV19	NA	TRBJ2-1	NA	CASSMGARRHNEQFF	TGTGCCAGTAGTATGGGAGCCCGACGGCACAATGAGCAGTTCTTC
TRBV6-5	NA	TRBJ1-1	NA	CASRKPQASTEAFF	TGTGCCAGCAGGAAGCCTCAGGCGAGCACTGAAGCTTTCTTT
TRBV11-3	NA	TRBJ1-2	few	CASSLRQEDGYTF	TGTGCCAGCAGCCTGCGACAGGAGGACGGCTACACCTTC
TRBV18	TRBD1	TRBJ1-2	NA	CASSPQTGKPDGYTF	TGTGCCAGCTCACCCCAGACAGGGAAGCCCGATGGCTACACCTTC
TRBV5-1	NA	TRBJ2-1	NA	CASSSYTGTFYNEQFF	TGCGCCAGCAGCTCGTACACAGGGACCTTCTACAATGAGCAGTTCTTC
TRBV5-1	NA	TRBJ1-1	NA	CASSLGSKSAEAFF	TGCGCCAGCAGCTTGGGCAGTAAGAGCGCTGAAGCTTTCTTT
TRBV18	TRBD2	TRBJ2-3	NA	CASSLGLAGGPGTDTQYF	TGTGCCAGCTCACTCGGACTAGCGGGAGGGCCGGGCACAGATACGCAGTATTTT
TRBV4-2	TRBD2	TRBJ2-1	NA	CASSQTSGTGNEQFF	TGTGCCAGCAGCCAAACTAGCGGGACAGGCAATGAGCAGTTCTTC
TRBV12-3/TRBV12-4	TRBD1	TRBJ2-7	NA	CASRRTGSYEQYF	TGTGCCAGCAGGAGGACAGGGTCCTACGAGCAGTACTTC
TRBV19	NA	TRBJ1-4	NA	CACLAQNNEKLFF	TGTGCCTGCCTTGCACAGAATAATGAAAAACTGTTTTTT
TRBV12-5	TRBD2	TRBJ2-3	NA	CASGTGLAASTDTQYF	TGTGCTAGTGGGACCGGACTAGCGGCTAGCACAGATACGCAGTATTTT
TRBV5-4	TRBD2	TRBJ2-2	NA	CASSKRLAGDIGELFF	TGTGCCAGCAGCAAGAGACTAGCGGGAGATATCGGGGAGCTGTTTTTT